These 9 T cell receptor beta chains share one sample of origin, sequenced in a study of graft-versus-host responses after intestinal transplantation. TCRdb's table, derived via immunoSEQ multiplex PCR, lists solely in-frame clones and lacks some. The sample has tens of thousands of clones, approximately 94% seen once. The sample in question was PBMCs, obtained 156 days after intestinal transplant. These receptors came from a human patient who received an intestinal transplant, so some T cells may come from the graft donor.

The V gene is TRBV11-3, the J gene TRBJ1-5; no firm D call. This CDR3 contains 13 residues. V lost 1 base and J lost 6, with 7 bases in between. In germline, CDR1 is SGHNT, CDR2 YENEEA. The CDR3 coding sequence is TGTGCCAGCAGCTTAGGGTCTGGTCAGCCCCAGCATTTT. This encodes CASSLGSGQPQHF.

Notes on this clone: Other DNA sequences in this sample translate to the same CDR3. This sequence joins TRBV5-1 and TRBJ2-7; D uncertain. The CDR3 runs 13 residues. Germline CDR1 reads SGHRS; CDR2 reads YFSETQ. Between the trimmed V and J ends, which lost 0 bases and 0 bases, there was a span of 4 bases. This CDR3 reads CASSLAGSYEQYF. CDR3 DNA sequence: TGCGCCAGCAGCTTGGCGGGCTCCTACGAGCAGTACTTC.

This chain connects TRBV7-7 to TRBJ2-5, with D unresolved. Germline V gene lookup returns CDR1 SSHAT and CDR2 FNYEAQ (reference sequence). This CDR3 comprises 13 residues. V was pared by 1 base and J by 2 bases, with 5 bases between. DNA for the CDR3: TGTGCCAGCAGCTTAGGGCTACAAGAGACCCAGTACTTC. It codes for CASSLGLQETQYF.

This clone was counted a few times. This chain joins TRBV7-2 and TRBJ2-3; D is possibly TRBD2 (6 bases). The CDR3 spans 16 residues. From germline, CDR1 is SGHTA and CDR2 FQGNSA. Trimming removed 5 bases from V and 3 bases from J, with 18 bases in between. The CDR3 DNA sequence: TGTGCCAGCAGCCTTAGGTCCGGGGGTTGGACAGATACGCAGTATTTT. Translating it yields CASSLRSGGWTDTQYF.

The chain uses TRBV5-4 and TRBJ2-7, with 7 positions matching TRBD1. V was clipped by 0 bases and J by 3 bases; unmatched bases: 6. Germline V CDR1 and CDR2: SGHNT, YYREEE (reference sequence). This CDR3 region has 15 residues. The CDR3 sequence: CASSLDGTEYYEQYF. As DNA, the CDR3 is TGTGCCAGCAGCTTGGACGGGACAGAATACTACGAGCAGTACTTC.

The rearrangement joins TRBV6-7 to TRBJ1-2; D is possibly TRBD1 (5 bases). TRBV6-7 qualifies as an ORF whose function is uncertain. V was pared by 2 bases and J by 0 bases, with 19 bases between. This CDR3 comprises 18 residues. The chain's CDR3 is CASSYPPPGLGANYGYTF. CDR3 bases: TGTGCCAGCAGTTACCCCCCCCCAGGGCTGGGGGCTAACTATGGCTACACCTTC.

This clone was observed once. The chain recombines TRBV19 with TRBJ2-5, with 9 bases fitting TRBD2. CDR1 and CDR2 from the germline V gene are LNHDA and SQIVND (reference sequence). The V and J ends lost 3 bases and 3 bases, in that order; junction bases with no gene match: 8. The CDR3 length is 16 residues. The chain's CDR3 is CASSIAASGVEETQYF. DNA of the CDR3: TGTGCCAGTAGTATCGCGGCTAGCGGGGTAGAAGAGACCCAGTACTTC.

This CDR3 reads CASSSWTSNEQFF. Here the CDR3 DNA reads TGTGCCAGTAGTTCATGGACCTCAAATGAGCAGTTCTTC. The rearrangement joins TRBV19 to TRBJ2-1; D call uncertain. The CDR3 loop spans 13 amino acids. Germline assignment: CDR1 LNHDA and CDR2 SQIVND (reference sequence). The ends were cut back, 5 bases at V and 7 bases at J, with 12 bases in the middle.

This chain links TRBV30 with TRBJ2-3; no clear D. V was pared by 0 bases and J by 2 bases, with 9 bases between. The CDR3 loop spans 14 amino acids. Germline V lookup: CDR1 GTSNPN, CDR2 SVGIG (reference sequence). The CDR3 bases are TGTGCCTGGAGTGTAGCCACTTCCACAGATACGCAGTATTTT. Residues: CAWSVATSTDTQYF. Supplemented by reference TRBV30 and TRBJ2-3, the full variable domain reads SQTIHQWPATLVQPVGSPLSLECTVEGTSNPNLYWYRQAAGRGLQLLFYSVGIGQISSEVPQNLSASRPQDRQFILSSKKLLLSDSGFYLCAWSVATSTDTQYFGPGTRLTVL.